This TCR beta chain comes out of a study of early T cells in non-severe SARS-CoV-2 infection. Across the study: Sequencing input comprised bulk RNA from unsorted whole blood; chain pairing was not available. Study-wide findings and caveats: Missing private and CD4 specificities, VDJdb matching favored anti-spike CD8 responses.

Comments on this clonotype: Its antigen is currently unknown.

TCRdb fed the 5' RACE reads into MiXCR, producing one record per CDR3 protein. This repertoire shows 87,000 or so distinct CDR3 sequences, 11% to 15% found once; its top ten account for roughly 6.5%. This CDR3 has 15 residues. Germline values: CDR1 MNHEY, CDR2 SMNVEV (reference sequence). The V end was cut by 5 bases, the J end by 5 bases, with 17 bases between. This chain connects TRBV27 to TRBJ2-3, with D tentatively TRBD2 (6 bases). Sequences were obtained from whole blood. The TCR was taken from an adult who was a healthcare worker with PCR-confirmed SARS-CoV-2 infection or an uninfected control (not recorded which). CDR3 bases: TGTGCCAGCAGTCTCCGGAGGGGACTGATAGATACGCAGTATTTT. Translated, it gives CASSLRRGLIDTQYF.